The entry below gives a single T cell receptor beta chain sequence along with its context. Specified treatment: oral pan-JAK inhibitor, 5-10 mg twice daily. The investigators collected lesional scalp punch biopsies and peripheral blood from alopecia areata patients. V was trimmed by 2 bases and J by 5 bases, leaving 18 bases between them. Per the germline V gene, CDR1 is MNHEY and CDR2 is SVGAGI. The CDR3 has 16 amino acids. This record comes from a study of CD8+ T cells in alopecia areata. Turning to the study itself: Among treated patients, oral tofacitinib was administered at 5 to 10 mg twice daily.

Extraction and reverse transcription of RNA yielded cDNA as the sequencing template. The data were produced by immunoSEQ multiplex PCR, yet TCRdb's version contains in-frame clones alone and is incomplete. Here the sample spans about 270,000 clones, 60% being singletons. The rearrangement links TRBV6-5 to TRBJ2-5; D gene ambiguous. The material was CD4+ T cells sorted from blood, obtained between weeks 51 and 52, from a patient treated with tofacitinib. The TCR comes from a human donor with alopecia areata. The chain's CDR3 is CASSYVQESGAETQYF. In nucleotides, the CDR3 is TGTGCCAGCAGTTACGTCCAGGAGTCGGGTGCGGAGACCCAGTACTTC.